This T cell receptor (beta chain) was found in a study of blood T cell repertoires in COVID-19. Study summary: Acute and convalescent COVID-19 specimens originated in the United States, Italy and Spain. Sources were T cells, B-cell-depleted T cells, or PBMCs; the material itself was cDNA or gDNA.

Germline trimming cut 2 bases from V and 6 bases from J; bases unmatched to any gene: 6. The CDR3 is made up of 15 amino acids. The germline gives CDR1 SGHDN, CDR2 FVKESK. Only in-frame clones appear in the TCRdb table, and some are missing; sequencing was by immunoSEQ multiplex PCR. The table shows approximately 180,000 clones, with around 80% occurring only once. This clone was picked up one time. The Seattle patients joined while their infection was active and were tracked longitudinally afterward. V gene TRBV14 combines with J gene TRBJ1-5; TRBD1 matches at 8 bases. The sequenced material came from peripheral blood. This clonotype was obtained from a woman aged 40 to 50 with COVID-19, enrolled during active disease. The CDR3 region is CASSQTLGQVQPQHF. In DNA, the CDR3 is TGTGCCAGCAGCCAAACGTTGGGACAGGTTCAGCCCCAGCATTTT.